This T cell receptor (beta chain) is drawn from a study of T cells in Graves' hyperthyroidism and ophthalmopathy. This sample holds PBMCs from roughly 10 ml fresh peripheral blood. General study points: Among clonotypes expanded in thyroid above 0.001, most were also found in blood.

There are 13 residues in the CDR3. Trimming cost V 5 bases and J 6 bases, with 11 bases left between them. Germline V gene data show CDR1 as SGHNT and CDR2 as YENEEA. TCR beta CDR3 sequences were amplified from RNA transcripts. First-round RT-PCR targeting the TCR CDR3 was performed with the HTBI primer set. Using its own MiXCR run on the multiplex PCR reads, TCRdb lists one record per CDR3 protein. The sample holds 300,000 to 400,000 distinct CDR3 sequences, roughly 23% seen once. Only a few counts were recorded for this clonotype. As yet, its antigen is unknown. Sequences were obtained from blood. The TCR sequence derives from a woman aged 50 to 60 with Graves' hyperthyroidism. The V gene is TRBV11-3, the J gene TRBJ2-1; D uncertain. The CDR3 DNA reads TGTGCCAGCAGCACACTACCCGGCAATGAGCAGTTCTTC. Protein: CASSTLPGNEQFF.